This T cell receptor (beta chain) stems from a study of sequential checkpoint blockade in melanoma. The CDR3 has 14 residues. V dropped 5 bases and J dropped 4; count of bases not matched to a gene: 5. The V gene's germline CDR1 is MRHNA and CDR2 SNTAGT. Treatment of the sample: randomized to nivolumab then ipilimumab (arm A) or the reverse (arm B). Sequencing was performed with immunoSEQ multiplex PCR; in TCRdb, only in-frame clones are kept and a portion is missing. The table records 15,000 to 20,000 clones, roughly two thirds of them present only once. The specimen comprised CD8+ T cells sorted from blood (inferred from file names), sampled from a patient given nivolumab and ipilimumab in sequence. The TCR comes from a human donor with melanoma. V usage is TRBV6-4 and J usage is TRBJ2-3; 8 bases line up with TRBD1. Written as DNA, the CDR3 is TGTGCCAGCAGTCAGGGGGCCGGTGCAGATACGCAGTATTTT. It is translated as CASSQGAGADTQYF.